What follows are 30 T cell receptor beta chains derived from one specimen sequenced in a study of PD-1 blockade in classical Hodgkin lymphoma. Sequenced by immunoSEQ multiplex PCR; TCRdb stores in-frame clones only, minus some. Counted here are about 41,000 clones, around 75% occurring once; the ten biggest clones make up under 25%. Every patient had relapsed following autologous stem cell transplantation, and cohorts differed in brentuximab vedotin exposure. Here the sequenced sample was peripheral blood mononuclear cells (PBMCs), taken at baseline. These receptor sequences come from a human donor with classical Hodgkin lymphoma.

J is TRBJ1-5 and V is TRBV28; unclear D gene. CDR1 MDHEN and CDR2 SYDVKM come from the germline V gene. Trimming pared 3 bases from V and 6 bases from J, leaving 15 bases between. This CDR3 is built from 15 residues. DNA for the CDR3: TGTGCCAGCAGTTTTCTCGACCCAGGAGGTCAGCCCCAGCATTTT. Translated: CASSFLDPGGQPQHF.

V is TRBV6-1 and J is TRBJ2-1; TRBD2 matches 7 bases. This CDR3 has 13 residues. The V gene end was trimmed by 9 bases and the J gene end by 9 bases; junction bases not matched to a gene: 11. Per germline, CDR1 MNHNS and CDR2 SASEGT. The CDR3 protein is CASQLLARGEQFF. CDR3 DNA sequence: TGTGCCAGTCAGCTACTAGCGAGGGGTGAGCAGTTCTTC.

The V call is TRBV6-6, the J call TRBJ1-1, with 8 bases lining up with TRBD1. Germline V gives CDR1 MNHNY, CDR2 SVGAGI (reference sequence). The junction had 7 bases not matched to a gene; V was cut back by 10 bases and J by 6 bases. The length of the CDR3 is 12 residues. CDR3 DNA: TGTGCCACAACGGACAGGGTATCTGAAGCTTTCTTT. It encodes CATTDRVSEAFF.

V usage is TRBV27 and J usage is TRBJ2-7; D gene ambiguous. The CDR3 totals 16 residues. V was cut by 4 bases and J by 0 bases, with 16 bases left in between. The germline V gene has CDR1 MNHEY and CDR2 SMNVEV (reference sequence). The CDR3 here is CASSSPPRGSSYEQYF. Here the CDR3 DNA reads TGTGCCAGCAGTTCCCCGCCTAGAGGAAGCTCCTACGAGCAGTACTTC.

This clone has only a few counts. V usage is TRBV28 and J usage is TRBJ2-5; 7 nucleotides agree with TRBD1. Germline V gene sequence: CDR1 MDHEN, CDR2 SYDVKM. CDR3 size: 12 residues. Trimming cost V 6 bases and J 5 bases; bases outside gene matches: 3. CDR3 sequence reads: CASRRQGETQYF. CDR3 DNA: TGTGCCAGCAGACGACAGGGTGAGACCCAGTACTTC.

The chain uses TRBV7-6 and TRBJ2-7; 8 bases agree with TRBD2. CDR1 and CDR2 from the germline V gene are SGHVS and FNYEAQ. V lost 3 bases and J lost 0; bases outside the gene matches: 4. The CDR3 is 15 amino acids. CDR3: CASSFGSGNSYEQYF. The CDR3, as DNA: TGTGCCAGCAGCTTCGGTAGCGGGAACTCCTACGAGCAGTACTTC.

This clone was picked up a small number of times. The conserved final phenylalanine or tryptophan is absent from the CDR3, which likely points to a read error. Because the CDR3's place on the DNA is in doubt, the DNA is left out and the CDR3 is given as listed by TCRdb. The chain links TRBV6-6 to TRBJ1-1; the table's D call of TRBD1 was not tested on the DNA. Inclusive of both ends, the CDR3 amounts to 13 amino acids. Germline CDR1 is MNHNY and CDR2 is SVGAGI (reference sequence). The CDR3 reads CASSYSPGTGVRV.

The genes are TRBV30 and TRBJ2-5, with D unclear. The CDR3 has 12 amino acids. From germline, CDR1 is GTSNPN and CDR2 SVGIG (reference sequence). The V and J ends lost 0 bases and 4 bases respectively, with 6 bases between them. CDR3 region: CAWSVLGETQYF. In nucleotides, the CDR3 is TGTGCCTGGAGTGTACTCGGAGAGACCCAGTACTTC.

The chain recombines TRBV11-2 with TRBJ2-3, with 10 bases lining up with TRBD2. V trimming: 4 bases; J trimming: 4 bases; junction bases outside the gene matches: 8. Germline V CDR1 and CDR2: SGHAT, FQNNGV. CDR3 length: 16 residues. CDR3 sequence reads: CASSSRLAGRPDTQYF. The CDR3 nucleotides read TGTGCCAGCAGCTCCCGACTAGCGGGTAGACCAGATACGCAGTATTTT.

CDR3 coding DNA: TGTGCCAGCAGTGAATACGGTGTCAGGGCGAACACTGAAGCTTTCTTT. It yields the protein CASSEYGVRANTEAFF. J is TRBJ1-1 and V is TRBV25-1, with a tentative D call TRBD1 (5 bases). Trimming took 0 bases from V and 1 from J, leaving 12 bases between them. The CDR3 contains 16 residues. In germline, CDR1 is MGHDK, CDR2 SYGVNS.

The genes are TRBV7-6 and TRBJ2-3; D is unclear. CDR1 is SGHVS and CDR2 is FNYEAQ in the germline V gene. Trimming removed 1 base at V and 1 base at J, with 12 bases between. The CDR3 is 16 residues long. In DNA form, the CDR3 reads TGTGCCAGCAGCTTAGTATCCAGTTCAGGCACAGATACGCAGTATTTT. Residues: CASSLVSSSGTDTQYF.

The gene calls are TRBV28 and TRBJ1-1; perhaps TRBD1 as D (5 bases). The CDR3 covers 14 residues. Trimming removed 7 bases at V and 4 bases at J, with 16 bases between. Germline V gene sequence: CDR1 MDHEN, CDR2 SYDVKM. The CDR3 nucleotides are TGTGCCAGCACTTCCCCTTCGGGGGGCACTGAAGCTTTCTTT. Translated, it gives CASTSPSGGTEAFF.

This chain uses TRBV9 with TRBJ2-2, with D perhaps matching TRBD2 (5 bases). CDR1 SGDLS and CDR2 YYNGEE come from the germline V gene. Trimming cost V 3 bases and J 3 bases, with 15 bases left between them. This CDR3 has 16 amino acids. In nucleotides, the CDR3 is TGTGCCAGCAGCGGAGGGCTGGAGCGGTACACCGGGGAGCTGTTTTTT. It is translated as CASSGGLERYTGELFF.

The chain recombines TRBV19 with TRBJ2-7, with 11 positions matching TRBD2. There are 16 residues in the CDR3. Germline CDR1 and CDR2: LNHDA and SQIVND (reference sequence). V lost 3 bases and J lost 3; bases outside the gene matches: 7. This CDR3 reads CASSIEFTSGSYEQYF. The CDR3 DNA reads TGTGCCAGTAGTATTGAGTTCACTAGCGGGAGCTACGAGCAGTACTTC.

The V gene is TRBV7-2, the J gene TRBJ2-7, with D hard to call. This CDR3 has 14 amino acids. V lost 2 bases, J lost 1 base, and 9 bases lay in between. The germline V gene encodes CDR1 SGHTA and CDR2 FQGNSA. The CDR3 bases are TGTGCCAGCAGCTTAAGTGCAGGATCCTACGAGCAGTACTTC. This sequence encodes CASSLSAGSYEQYF.

The rearrangement links TRBV7-3 to TRBJ1-1; a possible D gene is TRBD1 (5 bases). CDR1 is SGHTA and CDR2 is FQGTGA in the germline V gene. V lost 4 bases and J 6 bases, leaving 12 bases between the germline ends. The CDR3 is 13 amino acids. CDR3 coding DNA: TGTGCCAGCAGCTGGGGGATGGGGGCTGAAGCTTTCTTT. Encoded protein: CASSWGMGAEAFF.

V is TRBV19 and J is TRBJ2-5; 12 bases agree with TRBD2. This CDR3 contains 16 residues. V lost 5 bases and J lost 4; bases outside the gene matches: 8. Germline V gives CDR1 LNHDA, CDR2 SQIVND (reference sequence). DNA for the CDR3: TGTGCCAGTAGTCCTAGACTAGCGGGAGTCCGAGAGACCCAGTACTTC. Its protein is CASSPRLAGVRETQYF.

This clone showed up just once. The CDR3 region is CASRAGVATEAFF. Here the CDR3 DNA reads TGTGCCAGCCGGGCAGGGGTGGCAACTGAAGCTTTCTTT. The chain is built from TRBV11-2 and TRBJ1-1, with D perhaps matching TRBD1 (6 bases). The CDR3 is made up of 13 amino acids. V shed 8 bases and J shed 5 bases, with 15 bases lying between them. Germline V gives CDR1 SGHAT, CDR2 FQNNGV.

The rearrangement links TRBV13 to TRBJ2-7; D may correspond to TRBD1 or TRBD2 (5 bases each). Germline V gene data show CDR1 as PRHDT and CDR2 as FYEKMQ (reference sequence). The CDR3 runs 15 residues. Trimming removed 2 bases from V and 7 bases from J, with 18 bases in between. Written as DNA, the CDR3 is TGTGCCAGCAGCTTAAAACCGGGATCCGCAGGGGAGCAGTACTTC. This sequence encodes CASSLKPGSAGEQYF.

In the case of this clone: Other nucleotide sequences in the sample specify the same CDR3. This chain uses TRBV30 with TRBJ2-1; D remains unclear. Per germline, CDR1 GTSNPN and CDR2 SVGIG (reference sequence). Trimming pared 0 bases from V and 7 bases from J, leaving 1 base between. The CDR3 runs 10 residues. CDR3 protein: CAWSVNEQFF. The CDR3 DNA follows: TGTGCCTGGAGTGTAAATGAGCAGTTCTTC. Together with reference TRBV30 and TRBJ2-1, the CDR3 gives the full variable domain: SQTIHQWPATLVQPVGSPLSLECTVEGTSNPNLYWYRQAAGRGLQLLFYSVGIGQISSEVPQNLSASRPQDRQFILSSKKLLLSDSGFYLCAWSVNEQFFGPGTRLTVL.

The chain couples TRBV7-3 to TRBJ2-3; no definite D call. The germline V and J ends were trimmed by 2 bases and 0 bases, with 12 bases remaining between them. Germline V lookup: CDR1 SGHTA, CDR2 FQGTGA. The CDR3 has 16 amino acids. As DNA, the CDR3 is TGTGCCAGCAGCTTACTTGGCGGAACTAGCACAGATACGCAGTATTTT. Its protein product is CASSLLGGTSTDTQYF.

The chain combines TRBV6-5 with TRBJ1-6, with D maybe TRBD1 (5 bases). Between the trimmed V and J ends, which lost 8 bases and 9 bases, there was a span of 11 bases. The CDR3 is 12 residues long. CDR1 and CDR2 (germline): MNHEY, SVGAGI. DNA of the CDR3: TGTGCCAGCCGTACGGGGGTTTCACCCCTCCACTTT. Its protein is CASRTGVSPLHF.

V is TRBV10-1 and J is TRBJ2-3; D is possibly TRBD2 (5 bases). Trimming stripped 5 bases from V and 3 bases from J, with 9 bases between. Looked up from germline, CDR1 is WNHNN and CDR2 is SYGVQD (reference sequence). This CDR3 is built from 13 residues. The CDR3 sequence is CASSFPGTDTQYF. For the CDR3, the DNA is TGCGCCAGCAGTTTTCCGGGGACAGATACGCAGTATTTT.

This chain uses TRBV19 with TRBJ2-7, with TRBD1 as a possible D gene (6 bases). Germline assignment: CDR1 LNHDA and CDR2 SQIVND (reference sequence). Between the trimmed V and J ends, which lost 1 base and 2 bases, there was a span of 15 bases. The CDR3 totals 16 residues. CDR3 DNA: TGTGCCAGTAGTATAGCTTCAGGGGCATTGACCTACGAGCAGTACTTC. Protein product: CASSIASGALTYEQYF.

This clone was counted once. The chain joins TRBV2 to TRBJ1-4; no reliable D call. This CDR3 spans 14 amino acids. V gave up 5 bases and J gave up 0 bases, with 7 bases separating them. Germline CDR1 SNHLY, CDR2 FYNNEI. In DNA, the CDR3 is TGTGCCAGCAGTATTCGGTCAACTAATGAAAAACTGTTTTTT. Its translation is CASSIRSTNEKLFF.

The rearrangement links TRBV30 to TRBJ2-3; 10 bases are shared with TRBD2. V shed 1 base, J shed 0 bases, and the junction held 10 bases outside the gene matches. CDR3 length: 18 amino acids. Germline CDR1 and CDR2: GTSNPN and SVGIG (reference sequence). Here the CDR3 reads CAWSATQLAGPSTDTQYF. The CDR3 region has the DNA TGTGCCTGGAGTGCCACGCAACTAGCGGGACCTAGCACAGATACGCAGTATTTT. The full variable domain, rest sourced from reference TRBV30 and TRBJ2-3, is SQTIHQWPATLVQPVGSPLSLECTVEGTSNPNLYWYRQAAGRGLQLLFYSVGIGQISSEVPQNLSASRPQDRQFILSSKKLLLSDSGFYLCAWSATQLAGPSTDTQYFGPGTRLTVL.

This clone was observed a handful of times. The chain uses TRBV7-2 and TRBJ1-5; the match to TRBD1 covers 7 bases. From germline, CDR1 is SGHTA and CDR2 FQGNSA. The CDR3 length is 14 residues. After removal of 4 bases from V and 9 bases from J, the junction contained 9 bases not matched to a gene. As DNA, the CDR3 is TGTGCCAGCAGCTATCGCTCCACAGGGGCGCCCCAGCATTTT. It encodes CASSYRSTGAPQHF.

The chain is built from TRBV7-9 and TRBJ2-1; D is undetermined. In germline, CDR1 is SEHNR, CDR2 FQNEAQ (reference sequence). The CDR3 covers 13 residues. Trimming took 3 bases from V and 10 from J, leaving 13 bases between them. In nucleotides, the CDR3 is TGTGCCAGCAGCTTGACCCCCCTTGCGGAGCAGTTCTTC. It codes for CASSLTPLAEQFF.

This clone was observed a handful of times. The same CDR3 arises from other DNA sequences in this sample as well. CDR3 DNA: TGTGCCAGCAGGGACGGGGCGGGCGAGCAGTACTTC. This sequence encodes CASRDGAGEQYF. The chain has TRBV6-5 and TRBJ2-7; D may correspond to TRBD1 or TRBD2 (5 bases each). The V end lost 6 bases, the J end lost 6 bases, and 12 bases lay between the germline ends. Germline assignment: CDR1 MNHEY and CDR2 SVGAGI. The CDR3 extends over 12 amino acids.

V and J are TRBV6-5 and TRBJ1-3, with 11 positions matching TRBD1. In germline, CDR1 is MNHEY, CDR2 SVGAGI. J lost 4 bases, V lost 6 bases, and 5 bases had no gene match. CDR3 size: 15 residues. The CDR3 here is CASSPGTGGGNTIYF. As DNA, the CDR3 is TGTGCCAGCAGCCCCGGGACAGGGGGAGGAAACACCATATATTTT.